The 28 T cell receptor beta chains reported below all come from one sample, sequenced in a study of post-analysis software for immune sequencing data. The antigens for these receptors are not known. The library was made from cDNA and included unique molecular identifiers. TCRdb reprocessed the PCR reads with MiXCR, giving one entry per CDR3 protein. The sample contains 750,000 to 950,000 distinct CDR3 sequences, approximately 50% of which appear only once. Study findings and constraints: A handful of TRBV segments appeared more often in patients than in controls, and TRBV5-6, TRBV5-1 and TRBV20-1 were among these.

What was sequenced was blood. The receptor source for this set is a girl aged 10-17 years with multiple sclerosis.

This chain links TRBV7-9 with TRBJ2-1; TRBD1 matches 8 bases. Trimming at V came to 5 bases and at J to 5 bases, leaving 11 bases not matched to a gene. CDR1 SEHNR and CDR2 FQNEAQ come from the germline V gene (reference sequence). The CDR3 is made up of 16 amino acids. The CDR3 reads CASSPRTGSGDNEQFF. The CDR3 DNA reads as TGTGCCAGCAGCCCTAGGACAGGGTCCGGGGACAATGAGCAGTTCTTC.

The chain recombines TRBV10-3 with TRBJ2-1, with 12 bases that match TRBD2. Germline V CDR1 and CDR2: ENHRY, SYGVKD. There are 16 residues in the CDR3. V lost 6 bases and J lost 2; bases outside the gene matches: 5. The CDR3 loop reads CAIRLTSGSPYNEQFF. The CDR3 nucleotides read TGTGCCATCAGGTTGACTAGCGGGAGTCCCTACAATGAGCAGTTCTTC.

The J gene is TRBJ1-2, the V gene TRBV19, with 7 bases that match TRBD1. Per germline, CDR1 LNHDA and CDR2 SQIVND (reference sequence). V trimming: 5 bases; J trimming: 0 bases; junction bases outside the gene matches: 6. The CDR3 runs to 15 residues. The CDR3 bases are TGTGCCAGTAGTTTGCCGGACAGGTCTAACTATGGCTACACCTTC. This translates into CASSLPDRSNYGYTF. The full variable domain, in which reference TRBV19 and TRBJ1-2 provide the parts outside the CDR3, is DGGITQSPKYLFRKEGQNVTLSCEQNLNHDAMYWYRQDPGQGLRLIYYSQIVNDFQKGDIAEGYSVSREKKESFPLTVTSAQKNPTAFYLCASSLPDRSNYGYTFGSGTRLTVV.

The count of this clonotype is one. The chain has TRBV12-3 or TRBV12-4 and TRBJ2-1; D remains unclear. The CDR3 covers 11 residues. Deletions cut 6 bases from V and 8 bases from J, with 8 bases between. CDR3 sequence reads: CASSSIDEQFF. In DNA, the CDR3 is TGTGCCAGCAGCTCAATAGATGAGCAGTTCTTC.

The chain combines TRBV5-1 with TRBJ2-1, with TRBD2 matching over 11 bases. The CDR3 has 18 amino acids. In germline, CDR1 is SGHRS, CDR2 YFSETQ. Trimming at V came to 0 bases and at J to 0 bases, leaving 5 bases not matched to a gene. The CDR3 is CASSLALAGVSSYNEQFF. As DNA, the CDR3 is TGCGCCAGCAGCTTGGCACTAGCGGGAGTGAGCTCCTACAATGAGCAGTTCTTC.

V is TRBV6-6 and J is TRBJ2-5; the D is unclear. Trimming took 2 bases from V and 0 from J, leaving 4 bases between them. Germline V gene data show CDR1 as MNHNY and CDR2 as SVGAGI (reference sequence). This CDR3 is built from 13 residues. The CDR3 region has the DNA TGTGCCAGCAGTTACCCGTACCAAGAGACCCAGTACTTC. Amino acids: CASSYPYQETQYF.

The chain employs TRBV29-1 and TRBJ2-7, with 7 bases fitting TRBD1. J lost 6 bases, V lost 4 bases, and 6 bases had no gene match. CDR3 length: 12 amino acids. Germline lookup yields CDR1 SQVTM and CDR2 ANQGSEA. The CDR3 is CSVGRQGGEQYF. Here the CDR3 DNA reads TGCAGCGTTGGGCGACAGGGTGGCGAGCAGTACTTC.

This clonotype was observed a handful of times. The chain joins TRBV27 to TRBJ2-1; 10 bases are a match to TRBD2. V shed 5 bases and J 8 bases; nucleotides not matched to a gene: 15. Germline V lookup: CDR1 MNHEY, CDR2 SMNVEV (reference sequence). CDR3 length: 17 residues. In DNA, the CDR3 is TGTGCCAGCAGTCCCCTCTGGACTAGCGGCCGTGGGGATGAGCAGTTCTTC. It translates to CASSPLWTSGRGDEQFF.

The chain carries TRBV2 and TRBJ2-7, with TRBD1 identical over 8 bases. The CDR3 loop spans 14 amino acids. From germline, CDR1 is SNHLY and CDR2 FYNNEI. J gave up 4 bases and V 3 bases, and 5 bases lay outside the gene matches. The CDR3 bases are TGTGCCAGCAGTGATCAAGGACAGGGTTACGAGCAGTACTTC. It is translated as CASSDQGQGYEQYF.

A few counts support this clonotype. The rearrangement joins TRBV6-5 to TRBJ1-2; D uncertain. V gave up 6 bases and J gave up 5 bases, with 13 bases separating them. This CDR3 has 13 amino acids. Per the germline V gene, CDR1 is MNHEY and CDR2 is SVGAGI. CDR3 sequence: CASSTPGDYGYTF. For the CDR3, the DNA is TGTGCCAGCAGCACGCCGGGTGATTATGGCTACACCTTC.

This clonotype has at least ten counts. This sequence joins TRBV20-1 and TRBJ2-4, with 7 positions matching TRBD1. J gave up 5 bases and V 3 bases, and 7 bases lay outside the gene matches. CDR1 and CDR2 (germline): DFQATT, SNEGSKA (reference sequence). The CDR3 has 14 residues. For the CDR3, the DNA is TGCAGTGCTAGTCTAGCCGGGACAGAAAACATTCAGTACTTC. It translates to CSASLAGTENIQYF.

The V gene is TRBV29-1, the J gene TRBJ1-2; 7 bases fit TRBD1. Germline V gives CDR1 SQVTM, CDR2 ANQGSEA. V was pared by 1 base and J by 4 bases, with 3 bases of the junction left unmatched. The CDR3 contains 13 residues. CDR3 in DNA: TGCAGCGTTGAAGGGGACAGCACCTATGGCTACACCTTC. It encodes CSVEGDSTYGYTF.

The CDR3 DNA sequence: TGTGCCAGCAGTCCTTACCAACGACAGGTCATTCCCTACAATGAGCAGTTCTTC. Translation gives CASSPYQRQVIPYNEQFF. The chain is built from TRBV12-3 or TRBV12-4 and TRBJ2-1; D possibly corresponds to TRBD1 (6 bases). CDR3 length: 18 residues. V shed 5 bases and J shed 2 bases, with 22 bases lying between them.

This clonotype is a singleton in its sample. The CDR3 DNA follows: TGCGCCAGCAGCACTGACAGGAGAGAGACCCAGTACTTC. Its protein product is CASSTDRRETQYF. The rearrangement links TRBV5-1 to TRBJ2-5; tentatively, D is TRBD1 (6 bases). Trimming left V 4 bases short and J 4 bases short, with 11 bases between. Germline loops: CDR1 SGHRS, CDR2 YFSETQ. CDR3 length equals 13 residues.

The chain combines TRBV12-3 or TRBV12-4 with TRBJ2-1; D not certain. V lost 8 bases to trimming and J lost 3 bases, with 11 bases between them. The CDR3 loop spans 13 amino acids. CDR3 loop: CASGDKSYNEQFF. The CDR3 DNA follows: TGTGCCAGCGGGGATAAGAGCTACAATGAGCAGTTCTTC.

This sequence joins TRBV20-1 and TRBJ2-3; D may be TRBD1 or TRBD2 (5 bases each). V dropped 4 bases and J dropped 1 base, with 24 bases sitting between them. Germline lookup yields CDR1 DFQATT and CDR2 SNEGSKA (reference sequence). The CDR3 runs 18 residues. The chain's CDR3 is CSATSLLAGTRRTDTQYF. The CDR3, as DNA: TGCAGTGCTACCTCCCTCTTAGCAGGGACCCGTCGCACAGATACGCAGTATTTT.

The chain recombines TRBV20-1 with TRBJ2-5, with 14 positions matching TRBD2. Germline values: CDR1 DFQATT, CDR2 SNEGSKA (reference sequence). Trimming took 4 bases from V and 5 from J; bases not matched to a gene: 6. The CDR3 length is 15 residues. CDR3 region: CSAIGTSGSYETQYF. DNA of the CDR3: TGCAGTGCTATCGGGACTAGCGGGAGTTATGAGACCCAGTACTTC.

The rearrangement uses TRBV18 and TRBJ2-4; no definite D call. Germline V gene lookup returns CDR1 KGHSH and CDR2 LQKENI. There are 14 residues in the CDR3. Trimming took 2 bases from V and 3 from J, leaving 8 bases between them. The CDR3 loop is CASSPTLGKNIQYF. CDR3 nucleotides: TGTGCCAGCTCACCAACGTTGGGCAAAAACATTCAGTACTTC.

DNA for the CDR3: TGCAGTGCCAGTCAAAGCAGGCGAAACACCATATATTTT. It yields the protein CSASQSRRNTIYF. V and J are TRBV20-1 and TRBJ1-3; D is undetermined. V was cut by 6 bases and J by 5 bases, with 14 bases left in between. CDR1 is DFQATT and CDR2 is SNEGSKA in the germline V gene (reference sequence). This CDR3 comprises 13 residues.

In the case of this clonotype: A read error may be the cause here, since a much bigger clone is one base away. V is TRBV29-1 and J is TRBJ2-3, with 11 bases fitting TRBD1. The V segment lost 4 bases and the J segment 3 bases; nucleotides outside the gene matches: 3. CDR1 is SQVTM, CDR2 ANQGSEA, per germline. The CDR3 spans 14 residues. CDR3 in DNA: TGCAGCGTTGGGACAGGGGGCTCAACAGATACGCAGTATTTT. Translated, it gives CSVGTGGSTDTQYF.

This chain links TRBV5-5 with TRBJ1-1; 8 positions match TRBD1. CDR1 and CDR2 (germline): SGHKS, YYEKEE (reference sequence). The CDR3 consists of 12 residues. J was trimmed by 11 bases and V by 4 bases; bases with no gene match: 7. The CDR3 nucleotides read TGTGCCAGCAGCCGACAGGGGCCGGGGGCTTTCTTT. Translated, it gives CASSRQGPGAFF.

This clonotype was seen a handful of times. This chain connects TRBV29-1 to TRBJ1-2; D perhaps matches TRBD1 (5 bases). The CDR3 length is 11 residues. With 3 bases removed from V and 8 bases from J, the gap between germline ends came to 10 bases. Germline V gives CDR1 SQVTM, CDR2 ANQGSEA. CDR3 bases: TGCAGCGTTGATCTGGGGGGAGGCTACACCTTC. It yields the protein CSVDLGGGYTF.

This clonotype has more than one count but fewer than ten. J is TRBJ2-3 and V is TRBV29-1; 7 nucleotides match TRBD1. V gave up 1 base and J gave up 2 bases; unmatched junction bases: 6. The CDR3 runs 15 residues. Looked up from germline, CDR1 is SQVTM and CDR2 is ANQGSEA. DNA for the CDR3: TGCAGCGTTGAAGTTTTAGGGGGCTACACAGATACGCAGTATTTT. Translation gives CSVEVLGGYTDTQYF.

The chain is built from TRBV5-1 and TRBJ2-7, with 8 bases identical to TRBD2. This CDR3 has 14 amino acids. The trim removed 1 base at V and 7 bases at J, leaving 7 bases unmatched. The germline gives CDR1 SGHRS, CDR2 YFSETQ. CDR3 sequence: CASSLLGRAEEQYF. The CDR3 nucleotides are TGCGCCAGCAGCTTGCTCGGGAGGGCCGAAGAGCAGTACTTC. Complete variable domain (other parts from reference TRBV5-1 and TRBJ2-7): KAGVTQTPRYLIKTRGQQVTLSCSPISGHRSVSWYQQTPGQGLQFLFEYFSETQRNKGNFPGRFSGRQFSNSRSEMNVSTLELGDSALYLCASSLLGRAEEQYFGPGTRLTVT.

The CDR3 loop reads CASSRAGNYEQYF. CDR3 bases: TGTGCCAGCTCCAGGGCAGGGAACTACGAGCAGTACTTC. The rearrangement links TRBV12-3 or TRBV12-4 to TRBJ2-7; TRBD1 is a possible D gene (5 bases). The CDR3 spans 13 residues. Trimming cost V 8 bases and J 3 bases, with 14 bases left between them.

The V gene is TRBV3-1, the J gene TRBJ1-2; D may be TRBD1 (6 bases). The CDR3 loop spans 14 amino acids. V shed 3 bases and J shed 4 bases, with 12 bases lying between them. Germline CDR1 LGHDT, CDR2 YNNKEL (reference sequence). Here the CDR3 DNA reads TGTGCCAGCAGCCAGAACCGGGACACCTATGGCTACACCTTC. This gives the protein CASSQNRDTYGYTF.

The V and J genes are TRBV27 and TRBJ2-3; 8 positions agree with TRBD2. The CDR3 spans 14 residues. With 6 bases clipped from V and 5 bases from J, the junction kept 7 bases outside the gene matches. Germline loops: CDR1 MNHEY, CDR2 SMNVEV (reference sequence). In nucleotides, the CDR3 is TGTGCCAGCAGAAGAGCGGGAGTGATAGATACGCAGTATTTT. Its translation is CASRRAGVIDTQYF.

Concerning this clonotype itself: The CDR3 does not close with the conserved phenylalanine or tryptophan, likely indicating a read error. CDR3 sequence: CASSFSQGGDTQYS. The CDR3 nucleotides read TGTGCCAGCAGTTTTAGTCAGGGTGGAGATACGCAGTATTCT. The V gene is TRBV12-3 or TRBV12-4, the J gene TRBJ2-3; perhaps TRBD1 as D (5 bases). The V and J ends lost 3 bases and 5 bases respectively, with 12 bases between them. The CDR3 runs to 14 residues.